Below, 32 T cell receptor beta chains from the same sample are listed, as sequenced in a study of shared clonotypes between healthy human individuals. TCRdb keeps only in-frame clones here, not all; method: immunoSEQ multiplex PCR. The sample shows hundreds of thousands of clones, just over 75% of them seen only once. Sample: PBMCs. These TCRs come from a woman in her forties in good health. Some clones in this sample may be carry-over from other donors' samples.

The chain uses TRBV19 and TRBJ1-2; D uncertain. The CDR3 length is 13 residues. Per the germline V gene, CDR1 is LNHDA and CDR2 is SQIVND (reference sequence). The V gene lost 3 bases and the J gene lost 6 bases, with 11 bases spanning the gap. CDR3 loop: CASSMSSRDGYTF. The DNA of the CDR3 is TGTGCCAGTAGTATGAGTTCCCGGGATGGCTACACCTTC.

CDR3 nucleotides: TGTGCCAGCAGCTTGGGGCCCCTCTTAGGCCCTGAAGCTTTCTTT. It encodes CASSLGPLLGPEAFF. V and J are TRBV5-6 and TRBJ1-1; D not resolved. Trimming left V 0 bases short and J 6 bases short, with 15 bases between. Germline CDR1 is SGHDT and CDR2 is YYEEEE. This CDR3 has 15 amino acids.

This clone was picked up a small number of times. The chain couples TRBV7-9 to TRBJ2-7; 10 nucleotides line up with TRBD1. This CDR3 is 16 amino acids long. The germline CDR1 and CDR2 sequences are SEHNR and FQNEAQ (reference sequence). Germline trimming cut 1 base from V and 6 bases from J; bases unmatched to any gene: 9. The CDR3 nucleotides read TGTGCCAGCAGCTTAGGAGTAGGGACAGGGGACCTCGAGCAGTACTTC. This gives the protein CASSLGVGTGDLEQYF.

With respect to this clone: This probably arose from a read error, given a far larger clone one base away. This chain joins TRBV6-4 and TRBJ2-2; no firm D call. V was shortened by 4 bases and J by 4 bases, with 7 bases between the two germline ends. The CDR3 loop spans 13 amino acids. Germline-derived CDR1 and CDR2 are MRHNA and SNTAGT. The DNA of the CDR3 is TGTGCCAGCAGTGCGGACGGCACCGGGGAGCTGTTTTTT. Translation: CASSADGTGELFF.

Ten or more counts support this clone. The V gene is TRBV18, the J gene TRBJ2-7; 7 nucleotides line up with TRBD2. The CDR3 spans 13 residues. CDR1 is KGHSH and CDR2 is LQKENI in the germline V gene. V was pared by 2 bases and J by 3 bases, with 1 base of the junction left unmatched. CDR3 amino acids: CASSPGEGYEQYF. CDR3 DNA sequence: TGTGCCAGCTCACCAGGGGAGGGCTACGAGCAGTACTTC.

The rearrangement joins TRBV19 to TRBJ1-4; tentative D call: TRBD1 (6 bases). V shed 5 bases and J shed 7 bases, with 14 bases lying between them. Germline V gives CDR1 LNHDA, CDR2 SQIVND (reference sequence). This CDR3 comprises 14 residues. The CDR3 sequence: CASSATGIGEKLFF. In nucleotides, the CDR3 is TGTGCCAGTAGTGCCACAGGGATTGGTGAAAAACTGTTTTTT.

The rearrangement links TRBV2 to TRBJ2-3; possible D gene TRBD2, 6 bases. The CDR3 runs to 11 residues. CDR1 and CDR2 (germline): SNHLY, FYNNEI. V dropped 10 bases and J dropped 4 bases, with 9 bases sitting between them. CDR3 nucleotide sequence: TGTGCCATCGGGAGTGCAGATACGCAGTATTTT. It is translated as CAIGSADTQYF.

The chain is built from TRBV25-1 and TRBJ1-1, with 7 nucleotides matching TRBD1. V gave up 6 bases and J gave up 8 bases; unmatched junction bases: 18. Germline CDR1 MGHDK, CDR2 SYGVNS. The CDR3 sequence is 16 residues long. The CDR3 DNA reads TGTGCCAGCAGGATGGGTGGAGGGACAGAGGGGAGAGAAGCTTTCTTT. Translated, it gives CASRMGGGTEGREAFF.

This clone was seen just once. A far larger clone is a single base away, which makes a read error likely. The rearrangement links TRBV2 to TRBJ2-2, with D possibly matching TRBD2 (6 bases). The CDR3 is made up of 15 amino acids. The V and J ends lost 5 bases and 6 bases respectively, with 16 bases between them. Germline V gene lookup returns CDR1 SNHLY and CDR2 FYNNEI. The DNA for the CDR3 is TGTGCCAGCAGTCCACTAGCAGCCGGGGCCGGGGAGCTGTTTTTT. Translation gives CASSPLAAGAGELFF.

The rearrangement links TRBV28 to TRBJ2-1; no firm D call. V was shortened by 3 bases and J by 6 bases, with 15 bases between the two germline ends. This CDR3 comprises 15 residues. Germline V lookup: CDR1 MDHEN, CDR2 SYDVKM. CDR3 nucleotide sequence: TGTGCCAGCAGTTTTCGTTTTGGGGTTAGCAATGAGCAGTTCTTC. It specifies CASSFRFGVSNEQFF.

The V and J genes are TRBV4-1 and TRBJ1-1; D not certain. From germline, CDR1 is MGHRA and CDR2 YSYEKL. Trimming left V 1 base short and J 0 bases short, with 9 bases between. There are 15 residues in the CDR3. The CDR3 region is CASSQVTSLNTEAFF. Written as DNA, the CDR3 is TGCGCCAGCAGCCAAGTCACATCGTTGAACACTGAAGCTTTCTTT.

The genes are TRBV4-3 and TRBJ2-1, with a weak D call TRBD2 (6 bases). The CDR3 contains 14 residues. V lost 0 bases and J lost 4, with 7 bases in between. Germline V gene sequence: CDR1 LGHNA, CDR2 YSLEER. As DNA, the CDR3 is TGCGCCAGCAGCCAAGATGGAGGGTACAATGAGCAGTTCTTC. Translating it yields CASSQDGGYNEQFF.

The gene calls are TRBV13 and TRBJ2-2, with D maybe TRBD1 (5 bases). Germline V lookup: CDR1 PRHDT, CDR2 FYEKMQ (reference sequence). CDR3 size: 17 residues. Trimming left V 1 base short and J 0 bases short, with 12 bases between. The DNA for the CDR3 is TGTGCCAGCAGCTTAGCCCGCAGGGATACGAACACCGGGGAGCTGTTTTTT. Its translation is CASSLARRDTNTGELFF.

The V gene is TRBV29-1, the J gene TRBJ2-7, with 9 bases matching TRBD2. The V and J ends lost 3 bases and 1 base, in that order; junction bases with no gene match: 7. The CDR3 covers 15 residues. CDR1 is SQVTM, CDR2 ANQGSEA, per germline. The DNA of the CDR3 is TGCAGCGTTGATGCGGGAGGGCCGGAGTCCTACGAGCAGTACTTC. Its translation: CSVDAGGPESYEQYF.

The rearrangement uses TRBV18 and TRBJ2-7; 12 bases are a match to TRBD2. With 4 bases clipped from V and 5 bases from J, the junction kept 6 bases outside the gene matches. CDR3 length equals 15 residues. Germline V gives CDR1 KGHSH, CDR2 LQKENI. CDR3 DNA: TGTGCCAGCTCACTCCTAGCGGGAGGGCCTAACGAGCAGTACTTC. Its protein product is CASSLLAGGPNEQYF.

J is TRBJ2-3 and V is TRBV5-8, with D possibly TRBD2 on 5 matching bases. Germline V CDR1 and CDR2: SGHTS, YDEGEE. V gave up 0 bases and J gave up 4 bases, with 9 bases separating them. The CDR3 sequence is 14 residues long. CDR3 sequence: CASSLVGSADTQYF. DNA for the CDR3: TGTGCCAGCAGCTTGGTTGGGAGCGCAGATACGCAGTATTTT.

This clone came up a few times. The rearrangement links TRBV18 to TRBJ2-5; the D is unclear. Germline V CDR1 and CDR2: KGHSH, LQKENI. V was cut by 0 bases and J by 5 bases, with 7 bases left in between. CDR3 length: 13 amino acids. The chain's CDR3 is CASSPPSGETQYF. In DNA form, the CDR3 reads TGTGCCAGCTCACCACCGTCTGGGGAGACCCAGTACTTC.

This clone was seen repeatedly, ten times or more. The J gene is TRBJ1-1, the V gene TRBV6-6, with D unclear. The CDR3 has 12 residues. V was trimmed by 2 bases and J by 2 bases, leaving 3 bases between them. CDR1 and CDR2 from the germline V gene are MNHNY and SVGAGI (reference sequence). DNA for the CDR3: TGTGCCAGCAGTTACCCTAACACTGAAGCTTTCTTT. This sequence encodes CASSYPNTEAFF.

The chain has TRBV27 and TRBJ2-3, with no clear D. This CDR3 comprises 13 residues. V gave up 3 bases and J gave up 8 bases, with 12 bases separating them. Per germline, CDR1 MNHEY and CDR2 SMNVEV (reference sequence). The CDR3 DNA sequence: TGTGCCAGCAGTTTCGCCCCGGGCGGTACGCAGTATTTT. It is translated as CASSFAPGGTQYF.

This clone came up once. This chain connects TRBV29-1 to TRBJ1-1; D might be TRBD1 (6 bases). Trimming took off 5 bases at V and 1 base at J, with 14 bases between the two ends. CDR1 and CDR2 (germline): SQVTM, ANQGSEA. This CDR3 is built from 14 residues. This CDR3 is CSVLPGTPNTEAFF. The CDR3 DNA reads TGCAGCGTTCTCCCCGGGACACCGAACACTGAAGCTTTCTTT. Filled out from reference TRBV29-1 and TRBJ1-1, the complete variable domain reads SAVISQKPSRDICQRGTSLTIQCQVDSQVTMMFWYRQQPGQSLTLIATANQGSEATYESGFVIDKFPISRPNLTFSTLTVSNMSPEDSSIYLCSVLPGTPNTEAFFGQGTRLTVV.

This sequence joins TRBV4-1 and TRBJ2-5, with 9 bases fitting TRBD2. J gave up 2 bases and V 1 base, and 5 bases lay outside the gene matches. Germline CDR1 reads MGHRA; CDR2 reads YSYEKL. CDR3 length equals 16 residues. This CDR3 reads CASSQAGLARQETQYF. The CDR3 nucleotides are TGCGCCAGCAGCCAAGCGGGACTAGCTCGTCAAGAGACCCAGTACTTC.

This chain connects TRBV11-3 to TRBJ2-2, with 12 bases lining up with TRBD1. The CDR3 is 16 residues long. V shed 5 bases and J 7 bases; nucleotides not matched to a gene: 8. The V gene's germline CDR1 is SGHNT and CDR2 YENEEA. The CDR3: CASSPGTGGADGELFF. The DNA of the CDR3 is TGTGCCAGCAGCCCGGGGACAGGGGGCGCAGACGGGGAGCTGTTTTTT.

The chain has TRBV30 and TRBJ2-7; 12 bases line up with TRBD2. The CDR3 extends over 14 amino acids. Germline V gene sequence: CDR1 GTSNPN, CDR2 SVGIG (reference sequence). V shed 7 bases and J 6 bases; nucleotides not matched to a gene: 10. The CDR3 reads CASSGLAGIREQYF. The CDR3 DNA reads TGTGCCTCAAGCGGACTAGCGGGAATCCGCGAGCAGTACTTC. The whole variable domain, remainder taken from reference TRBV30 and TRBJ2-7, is SQTIHQWPATLVQPVGSPLSLECTVEGTSNPNLYWYRQAAGRGLQLLFYSVGIGQISSEVPQNLSASRPQDRQFILSSKKLLLSDSGFYLCASSGLAGIREQYFGPGTRLTVT.

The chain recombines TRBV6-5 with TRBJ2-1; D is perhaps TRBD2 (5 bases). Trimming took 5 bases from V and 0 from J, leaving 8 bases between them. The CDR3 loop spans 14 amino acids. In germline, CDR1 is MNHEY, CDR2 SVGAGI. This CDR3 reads CASSTRSSYNEQFF. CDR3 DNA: TGTGCCAGCAGTACTAGATCCTCCTACAATGAGCAGTTCTTC.

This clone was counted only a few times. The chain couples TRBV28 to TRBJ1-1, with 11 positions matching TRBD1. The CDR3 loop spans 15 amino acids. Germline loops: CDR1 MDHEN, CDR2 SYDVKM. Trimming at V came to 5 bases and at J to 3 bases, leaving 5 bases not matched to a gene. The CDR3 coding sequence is TGTGCCAGCAGTCCGGGGGGACAGGGGGACACTGAAGCTTTCTTT. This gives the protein CASSPGGQGDTEAFF.

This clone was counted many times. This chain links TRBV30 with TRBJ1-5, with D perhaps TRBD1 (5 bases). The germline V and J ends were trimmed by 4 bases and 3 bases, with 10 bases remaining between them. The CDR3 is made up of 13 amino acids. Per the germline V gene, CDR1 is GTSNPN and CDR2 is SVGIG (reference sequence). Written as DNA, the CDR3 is TGTGCCTGGACCCGGGACCTCAATCAGCCCCAGCATTTT. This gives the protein CAWTRDLNQPQHF.

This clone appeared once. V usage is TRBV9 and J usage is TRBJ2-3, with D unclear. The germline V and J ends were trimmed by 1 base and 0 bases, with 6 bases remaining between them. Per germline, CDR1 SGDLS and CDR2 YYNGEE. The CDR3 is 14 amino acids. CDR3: CASSVLYSTDTQYF. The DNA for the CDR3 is TGTGCCAGCAGCGTATTGTACAGCACAGATACGCAGTATTTT. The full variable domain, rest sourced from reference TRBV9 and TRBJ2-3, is DSGVTQTPKHLITATGQRVTLRCSPRSGDLSVYWYQQSLDQGLQFLIQYYNGEERAKGNILERFSAQQFPDLHSELNLSSLELGDSALYFCASSVLYSTDTQYFGPGTRLTVL.

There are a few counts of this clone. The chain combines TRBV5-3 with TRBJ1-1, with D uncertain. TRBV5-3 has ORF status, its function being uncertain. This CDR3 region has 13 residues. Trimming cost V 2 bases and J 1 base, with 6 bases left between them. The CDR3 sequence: CARSLDGNTEAFF. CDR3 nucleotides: TGTGCCAGAAGCTTAGACGGGAACACTGAAGCTTTCTTT.

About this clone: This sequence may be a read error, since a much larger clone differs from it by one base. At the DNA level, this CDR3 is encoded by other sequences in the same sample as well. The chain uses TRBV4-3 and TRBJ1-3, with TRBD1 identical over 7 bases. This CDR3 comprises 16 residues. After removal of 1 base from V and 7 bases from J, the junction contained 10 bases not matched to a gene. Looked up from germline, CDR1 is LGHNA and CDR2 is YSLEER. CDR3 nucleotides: TGCGCCAGCAGCCAAGCACCTACAGGGGTTGATAACACCATATATTTT. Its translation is CASSQAPTGVDNTIYF.

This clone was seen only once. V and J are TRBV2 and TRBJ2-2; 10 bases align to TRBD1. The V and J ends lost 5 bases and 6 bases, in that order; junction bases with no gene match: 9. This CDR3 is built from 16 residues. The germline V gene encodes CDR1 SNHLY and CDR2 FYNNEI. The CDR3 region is CASSNPGTGAPGELFF. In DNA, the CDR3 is TGTGCCAGCAGTAATCCCGGGACAGGGGCTCCCGGGGAGCTGTTTTTT.

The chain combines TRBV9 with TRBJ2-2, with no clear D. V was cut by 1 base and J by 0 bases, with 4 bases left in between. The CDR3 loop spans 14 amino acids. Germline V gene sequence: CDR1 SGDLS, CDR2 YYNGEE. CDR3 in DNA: TGTGCCAGCAGCGTAATAGCGAACACCGGGGAGCTGTTTTTT. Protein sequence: CASSVIANTGELFF. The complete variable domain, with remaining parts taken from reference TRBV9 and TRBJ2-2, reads DSGVTQTPKHLITATGQRVTLRCSPRSGDLSVYWYQQSLDQGLQFLIQYYNGEERAKGNILERFSAQQFPDLHSELNLSSLELGDSALYFCASSVIANTGELFFGEGSRLTVL.

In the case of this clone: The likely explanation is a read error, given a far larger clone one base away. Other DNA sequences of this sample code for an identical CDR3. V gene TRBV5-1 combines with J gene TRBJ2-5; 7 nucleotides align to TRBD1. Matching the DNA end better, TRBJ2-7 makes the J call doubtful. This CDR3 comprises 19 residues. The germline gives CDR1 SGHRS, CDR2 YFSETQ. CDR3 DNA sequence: TGCGCTAGCAGCTTGTCCCGGGACAGACCATCCTTGGCCTCCTACGAGCAGTACTTC. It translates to CASSLSRDRPSLASYEQYF.